The 7 T cell receptor beta chains in this list originate from one sample, sequenced in a study of blood T cell repertoires in COVID-19. The table came from immunoSEQ multiplex PCR; TCRdb's copy has only in-frame clones and leaves some out. The sample records around 250,000 clones, roughly 80% being singletons. The sequenced material came from peripheral blood. All receptors derive from a man aged 45-65 years with active or convalescent COVID-19.

DNA of the CDR3: TGTGCCAGCAGCTTAGCCCTCGCGGGGGGGGATGAGCAGTTCTTC. It is translated as CASSLALAGGDEQFF. The rearrangement uses TRBV11-2 and TRBJ2-1, with 9 positions matching TRBD2. After removal of 1 base from V and 8 bases from J, the junction contained 6 bases not matched to a gene. Germline loops: CDR1 SGHAT, CDR2 FQNNGV. This CDR3 has 15 residues.

The chain uses TRBV6-1 and TRBJ1-5; TRBD1 is a possible D gene (6 bases). V lost 3 bases and J lost 6, with 12 bases in between. The CDR3 is 14 residues long. Germline V lookup: CDR1 MNHNS, CDR2 SASEGT. Here the CDR3 reads CASSEHRASQPQHF. In DNA, the CDR3 is TGTGCCAGCAGTGAGCACAGGGCGTCTCAGCCCCAGCATTTT.

J is TRBJ2-5 and V is TRBV14; 7 bases line up with TRBD2. J gave up 2 bases and V 2 bases, and 8 bases lay outside the gene matches. This CDR3 has 16 residues. The germline V gene has CDR1 SGHDN and CDR2 FVKESK. DNA for the CDR3: TGTGCCAGCAGCCAATCCCCCGGGGGGTGGCAAGAGACCCAGTACTTC. This codes for CASSQSPGGWQETQYF.

This clone came up once. The chain uses TRBV7-2 and TRBJ2-1; 7 positions agree with TRBD2. The germline V gene has CDR1 SGHTA and CDR2 FQGNSA. After removal of 0 bases from V and 5 bases from J, the junction contained 10 bases not matched to a gene. The CDR3 sequence is 17 residues long. The CDR3 DNA reads TGTGCCAGCAGCTTAGCAGTGGGCGGGGGATGGGACAATGAGCAGTTCTTC. The encoded protein is CASSLAVGGGWDNEQFF.

The chain carries TRBV9 and TRBJ1-4; 10 nucleotides line up with TRBD1. CDR1 and CDR2 from the germline V gene are SGDLS and YYNGEE. This CDR3 region has 15 residues. Trimming at V came to 0 bases and at J to 5 bases, leaving 1 base not matched to a gene. The CDR3 region is CASSVGGQGNEKLFF. Here the CDR3 DNA reads TGTGCCAGCAGCGTAGGGGGACAGGGGAATGAAAAACTGTTTTTT.

V gene TRBV15 combines with J gene TRBJ2-2; D unresolved. This CDR3 spans 16 amino acids. Germline CDR1 and CDR2: LNHNV and YYDKDF (reference sequence). The V and J ends lost 0 bases and 0 bases respectively, with 8 bases between them. The CDR3 sequence is CATSRERRANTGELFF. The CDR3 DNA sequence: TGTGCCACCAGCAGAGAACGACGGGCGAACACCGGGGAGCTGTTTTTT.

The chain joins TRBV6-5 to TRBJ1-2; D ambiguous. Germline CDR1 and CDR2: MNHEY and SVGAGI. Between the trimmed V and J ends, which lost 3 bases and 4 bases, there was a span of 15 bases. The CDR3 loop spans 15 amino acids. The DNA of the CDR3 is TGTGCCAGCAGTTATAATCGGTCCCCCTCCTATGGCTACACCTTC. Protein sequence: CASSYNRSPSYGYTF.